The subject of this entry is one TCR beta chain. Its antigen is not known. Here immunoSEQ multiplex PCR was the method, and the copy in TCRdb shows in-frame clones only, minus some. In the table there are 150,000 to 200,000 clones, roughly 92% of which are singletons. Looked up from germline, CDR1 is MNHEY and CDR2 is SVGAGI. The V end lost 8 bases, the J end lost 0 bases, and 11 bases lay between the germline ends. The CDR3 runs 14 residues. This entry belongs to a study of T cell responses to AZD1222 COVID-19 vaccine. Findings of the study overall: The study sampled repertoires only after the peak T cell response. It was only five to seven AZD1222 recipients who were seropositive at baseline. Among spike-specific TCRs, nearly half reportedly target unmutated variant regions. CD4 TCRs linked to vaccination spanned spike, dominating at 160-218 and 743-854.

The rearrangement joins TRBV6-5 to TRBJ2-4; TRBD1 might be the D (6 bases). This sequence was found in an adult in good health. Sample: peripheral blood, taken on day 0 of AZD1222 vaccination. Written as DNA, the CDR3 is TGTGCCAGCTTTACAGGGCTAGCCAAAAACATTCAGTACTTC. This sequence encodes CASFTGLAKNIQYF.